One T cell receptor (beta chain) is described in this entry. Its antigen remains unidentified. The germline CDR1 and CDR2 sequences are LNHDA and SQIVND (reference sequence). With 6 bases removed from V and 7 bases from J, the gap between germline ends came to 9 bases. This CDR3 region has 12 residues. Assay: immunoSEQ multiplex PCR; the TCRdb copy retains only in-frame clones and omits some. This sample has approximately 84,000 clones, with around 87% found just once. These data originate in a study of OX40 agonist ivuxolimab in advanced cancers. Study information: People in dose escalation had one of these cancers: hepatocellular carcinoma, melanoma, renal cell or head and neck cancer.

Study-level findings and limits: Antigen targets of the expanded peripheral T cells went undetermined. At doses 0.1 to 3.0 mg/kg, CD4+ and CD8+ clones expanded.

This clonotype was obtained from an adult with an advanced solid tumor such as melanoma, head and neck, liver or kidney cancer. The rearrangement joins TRBV19 to TRBJ1-4; no reliable D call. Source: CD4+ or CD8+ T cells sorted from blood, taken in a trial of the OX40 agonist ivuxolimab. The CDR3 bases are TGTGCCAGTAGCACCGACCGTGAAAAACTGTTTTTT. Protein sequence: CASSTDREKLFF.